This T cell receptor (beta chain) is from a study of blood T cell repertoires in COVID-19. About the study: Cohort 3 recovery required two negative PCRs, clearance, or symptom resolution. From T cells, B-cell-depleted T cells, or PBMCs came the material, which was cDNA or gDNA.

Per the original methods: It was from reference gene primer amplification that nucleated cell counts were estimated. Assay: immunoSEQ multiplex PCR; the TCRdb copy retains only in-frame clones and omits some. Clone size and the V and J calls come from that table; the DNA yielded D and trimming. The repertoire holds a few hundred thousand clones, more than 75% seen once, with roughly 1.9% in the top ten. Germline loops: CDR1 SEHNR, CDR2 FQNEAQ (reference sequence). The CDR3 is made up of 15 amino acids. The V and J ends lost 0 bases and 3 bases respectively, with 9 bases between them. The TCR sequence derives from a man aged 40-50 years in a cohort exposed to, infected with or recovered from COVID-19 (not recorded which). The specimen was PBMCs or T cells enriched from blood (not recorded which). The gene calls are TRBV7-9 and TRBJ1-3; D call uncertain. CDR3 residues: CASSLAEGSGNTIYF. DNA for the CDR3: TGTGCCAGCAGCTTAGCGGAGGGAAGTGGAAACACCATATATTTT.